This entry lists 7 T cell receptor beta chains sequenced from one sample in a study of T cell responses to AZD1222 COVID-19 vaccine. Assay: immunoSEQ multiplex PCR; the TCRdb copy retains only in-frame clones and omits some. The sample lists around 210,000 clones; less than 95% were seen once. Here the sequenced sample was peripheral blood, taken 28 days after the second dose of the MenACWY control vaccine. The receptor set was obtained from an adult who received the MenACWY meningococcal vaccine as a control.

The chain is built from TRBV27 and TRBJ2-1; the D is unclear. The germline V gene has CDR1 MNHEY and CDR2 SMNVEV (reference sequence). The CDR3 has 13 residues. Trimming cost V 0 bases and J 8 bases, with 8 bases left between them. The CDR3 loop is CASSLSWVDEQFF. In DNA form, the CDR3 reads TGTGCCAGCAGTTTATCCTGGGTGGATGAGCAGTTCTTC.

As DNA, the CDR3 is TGCGCCAGCAGCCAAGACGACAGGGTAGGGAGCTCCTACAATGAGCAGTTCTTC. It encodes CASSQDDRVGSSYNEQFF. The chain couples TRBV4-1 to TRBJ2-1; 7 nucleotides match TRBD1. Germline values: CDR1 MGHRA, CDR2 YSYEKL. The V segment lost 0 bases and the J segment 0 bases; nucleotides outside the gene matches: 8. The length of the CDR3 is 18 residues.

The sample holds one count of this clone. V usage is TRBV9 and J usage is TRBJ2-3; TRBD1 agrees at 8 bases. Trimming took 2 bases from V and 3 from J; bases not matched to a gene: 8. Germline V gives CDR1 SGDLS, CDR2 YYNGEE. This CDR3 is 16 amino acids long. This CDR3 is CASSVAGTGGTDTQYF. The DNA of the CDR3 is TGTGCCAGCAGCGTGGCCGGCACAGGGGGAACAGATACGCAGTATTTT.

The gene calls are TRBV19 and TRBJ2-7, with TRBD1 matching over 7 bases. J was trimmed by 2 bases and V by 3 bases; bases with no gene match: 7. CDR3 length: 15 amino acids. Per germline, CDR1 LNHDA and CDR2 SQIVND (reference sequence). The CDR3 spells CASSMAGGFPYEQYF. CDR3 bases: TGTGCCAGTAGTATGGCAGGGGGTTTCCCCTACGAGCAGTACTTC.

J is TRBJ1-1 and V is TRBV7-9; D gene ambiguous. V lost 0 bases to trimming and J lost 11 bases, with 19 bases between them. The CDR3 runs 15 residues. Germline loops: CDR1 SEHNR, CDR2 FQNEAQ (reference sequence). DNA of the CDR3: TGTGCCAGCAGCTTAGCGGGTAGGTCTGCACCGGAGGCTTTCTTT. Encoded protein: CASSLAGRSAPEAFF.

V and J are TRBV6-5 and TRBJ1-2; D is perhaps TRBD1 (5 bases). Germline CDR1 is MNHEY and CDR2 is SVGAGI. The CDR3 consists of 14 residues. Trimming pared 8 bases from V and 0 bases from J, leaving 13 bases between. The CDR3 here is CASEWWDANYGYTF. Written as DNA, the CDR3 is TGTGCCAGCGAATGGTGGGACGCTAACTATGGCTACACCTTC.

Comments on this clone: This sample includes further DNA sequences coding for the same CDR3. The chain employs TRBV3-1 (or the pseudogene TRBV3-2) and TRBJ1-3, with D perhaps matching TRBD1 (5 bases). CDR1 LGHDT and CDR2 YNNKEL come from the germline V gene (reference sequence). The CDR3 sequence is 13 residues long. Trimming stripped 2 bases from V and 7 bases from J, with 9 bases between. The DNA of the CDR3 is TGTGCCAGCAGCCAACCCTCAGGGAACACCATATATTTT. It is translated as CASSQPSGNTIYF.